These 25 T cell receptor beta chains came from one sample sequenced in a study of early T cells in non-severe SARS-CoV-2 infection. TCRdb re-called the 5' RACE reads with MiXCR, one entry per CDR3 protein. The sample shows 40,000 to 55,000 distinct CDR3 sequences, around a tenth of them seen only once. Specimen: whole blood. Receptors were obtained from an adult who was a healthcare worker with PCR-confirmed SARS-CoV-2 infection or an uninfected control (not recorded which).

The chain couples TRBV11-2 to TRBJ2-1, with 9 bases matching TRBD2. This CDR3 has 16 residues. Germline-derived CDR1 and CDR2 are SGHAT and FQNNGV. The ends lost 4 bases at V and 6 bases at J; junction bases unmatched: 10. Here the CDR3 reads CASSSMRLAGLNEQFF. The CDR3 region has the DNA TGTGCCAGCAGCTCGATGAGGCTAGCGGGGCTCAATGAGCAGTTCTTC.

This clonotype was detected many times. The chain joins TRBV6-1 to TRBJ2-2; perhaps TRBD2 as D (7 bases). CDR1 and CDR2 (germline): MNHNS, SASEGT. V was clipped by 6 bases and J by 2 bases, with 13 bases between them. The CDR3 covers 15 residues. The CDR3 here is CASRGRGANTGELFF. DNA of the CDR3: TGTGCCAGCAGGGGGAGGGGGGCAAACACCGGGGAGCTGTTTTTT.

This clonotype was seen only a few times. The chain combines TRBV6-6 with TRBJ2-2; TRBD2 matches at 13 bases. This CDR3 is 14 amino acids long. Germline CDR1 MNHNY, CDR2 SVGAGI (reference sequence). The V and J ends lost 10 bases and 6 bases, in that order; junction bases with no gene match: 5. In nucleotides, the CDR3 is TGTGCCACCGAACTAGCGGGAGGGGCCGGGGAGCTGTTTTTT. Protein: CATELAGGAGELFF.

This clonotype was observed a few times. V is TRBV29-1 and J is TRBJ2-7; TRBD2 matches 11 bases. V shed 2 bases, J shed 5 bases, and the junction held 2 bases outside the gene matches. Looked up from germline, CDR1 is SQVTM and CDR2 is ANQGSEA. The CDR3 contains 13 residues. CDR3 loop: CSVETSGSHEQYF. The CDR3 nucleotides read TGCAGCGTTGAAACTAGCGGGAGCCACGAGCAGTACTTC.

The chain recombines TRBV29-1 with TRBJ2-5; D unclear. Germline lookup yields CDR1 SQVTM and CDR2 ANQGSEA. The V gene lost 3 bases and the J gene lost 2 bases, with 7 bases spanning the gap. The CDR3 runs 12 residues. CDR3 loop: CSVDSEQETQYF. CDR3 DNA: TGCAGCGTTGACTCAGAGCAAGAGACCCAGTACTTC.

This clonotype was seen a few times. CDR3 in amino acids: CASRTSGSADTQYF. The CDR3 nucleotides read TGCGCCAGCCGAACTAGCGGGAGCGCAGATACGCAGTATTTT. V usage is TRBV5-1 and J usage is TRBJ2-3, with TRBD2 matching 11 bases. CDR1 is SGHRS and CDR2 is YFSETQ in the germline V gene. The CDR3 consists of 14 residues. The V segment lost 7 bases and the J segment 4 bases; nucleotides outside the gene matches: 5.

The chain employs TRBV12-3 or TRBV12-4 and TRBJ2-5; 16 bases agree with TRBD2. The CDR3 spans 16 residues. V shed 5 bases and J 2 bases; nucleotides not matched to a gene: 2. The CDR3 bases are TGTGCCAGCAGTCTGGGACTAGCGGGAGGGCAAGAGACCCAGTACTTC. This gives the protein CASSLGLAGGQETQYF.

There are a few counts of this clonotype. The gene calls are TRBV5-6 and TRBJ2-7; D might be TRBD1 (6 bases). Trimming took off 5 bases at V and 2 bases at J, with 17 bases between the two ends. This CDR3 is 15 amino acids long. CDR1 and CDR2 from the germline V gene are SGHDT and YYEEEE. This CDR3 reads CASRPDRRTTYEQYF. CDR3 nucleotides: TGTGCCAGCAGACCCGACAGGAGAACCACCTACGAGCAGTACTTC.

This clonotype was seen ten or more times. In nucleotides, the CDR3 is TGTGCCAGCAGCTTAGCAGGGGGCTCACGTGAAAAACTGTTTTTT. Translating gives CASSLAGGSREKLFF. The V gene is TRBV13, the J gene TRBJ1-4; 8 bases fit TRBD1. Germline loops: CDR1 PRHDT, CDR2 FYEKMQ (reference sequence). The junction had 5 bases not matched to a gene; V was cut back by 1 base and J by 7 bases. CDR3 length equals 15 residues. Looking up the rest from reference TRBV13 and TRBJ1-4 gives the full variable domain: AAGVIQSPRHLIKEKRETATLKCYPIPRHDTVYWYQQGPGQDPQFLISFYEKMQSDKGSIPDRFSAQQFSDYHSELNMSSLELGDSALYFCASSLAGGSREKLFFGSGTQLSVL.

The gene calls are TRBV10-3 and TRBJ2-7, with a weak D call TRBD1 (6 bases). The CDR3 has 15 amino acids. CDR1 and CDR2 (germline): ENHRY, SYGVKD. Trimming removed 3 bases from V and 2 bases from J, with 14 bases in between. CDR3 nucleotide sequence: TGTGCCATCAGTGAATCTTTAGGGGGACCCTACGAGCAGTACTTC. Protein sequence: CAISESLGGPYEQYF.

This clonotype was seen ten or more times. The chain links TRBV7-8 to TRBJ1-1; D remains unclear. The CDR3 covers 13 residues. The V gene lost 1 base and the J gene lost 0 bases, with 3 bases spanning the gap. Germline assignment: CDR1 SGHVS and CDR2 FQNEAQ. The chain's CDR3 is CASSLVLNTEAFF. CDR3 nucleotides: TGTGCCAGCAGCTTAGTCCTGAACACTGAAGCTTTCTTT.

The chain joins TRBV6-2 or TRBV6-3 to TRBJ2-7; D not resolved. The CDR3 consists of 13 residues. Germline assignment: CDR1 MNHEY and CDR2 SVGEGT. Between the trimmed V and J ends, which lost 5 bases and 5 bases, there was a span of 13 bases. The CDR3 sequence: CASSDPPRNEQYF. The DNA for the CDR3 is TGTGCCAGCAGTGACCCTCCCAGGAACGAGCAGTACTTC.

The J gene is TRBJ2-5, the V gene TRBV28; D uncertain. CDR3 length equals 13 residues. V was shortened by 3 bases and J by 4 bases, with 9 bases between the two germline ends. CDR1 is MDHEN and CDR2 is SYDVKM in the germline V gene. The CDR3 bases are TGTGCCAGCAGTTTCCCCCGCGGAGAGACCCAGTACTTC. This gives the protein CASSFPRGETQYF.

The chain uses TRBV12-3 or TRBV12-4 and TRBJ2-5; D assignment may be TRBD1 or TRBD2 (5 bases each). This CDR3 is 13 amino acids long. Deletions cut 7 bases from V and 5 bases from J, with 14 bases between. CDR3 protein: CASISDWGETQYF. CDR3 in DNA: TGTGCCAGCATTTCGGATTGGGGGGAGACCCAGTACTTC.

This clonotype was observed at least ten times. V is TRBV10-3 and J is TRBJ2-1; 9 positions agree with TRBD2. V lost 10 bases to trimming and J lost 6 bases; unmatched junction nucleotides: 7. The CDR3 covers 13 residues. Looked up from germline, CDR1 is ENHRY and CDR2 is SYGVKD. The CDR3: CASKREDLNEQFF. CDR3 DNA sequence: TGTGCCAGTAAGCGGGAGGACCTCAATGAGCAGTTCTTC.

Only a few counts were recorded for this clonotype. The J gene is TRBJ1-1, the V gene TRBV29-1; no clear D gene. This CDR3 contains 11 residues. The germline V gene encodes CDR1 SQVTM and CDR2 ANQGSEA. Deletions cut 4 bases from V and 11 bases from J, with 14 bases between. CDR3 DNA sequence: TGCAGCGTTGGGGATGATGTCGTGGCTTTCTTT. Encoded protein: CSVGDDVVAFF.

CDR3 bases: TGTGCCACCAACCCGGCGGGATTGGGGCCTGAAGCTTTCTTT. Its translation: CATNPAGLGPEAFF. V is TRBV28 and J is TRBJ1-1; a possible D gene is TRBD1 (5 bases). The germline CDR1 and CDR2 sequences are MDHEN and SYDVKM. V lost 10 bases, J lost 6 bases, and 21 bases lay in between. The CDR3 is made up of 14 amino acids.

In its sample, this clonotype was seen a few times. The chain carries TRBV18 and TRBJ2-3; 12 bases map to TRBD2. V lost 0 bases and J lost 1; bases outside the gene matches: 8. Looked up from germline, CDR1 is KGHSH and CDR2 is LQKENI. There are 19 residues in the CDR3. The CDR3 DNA follows: TGTGCCAGCTCACCACCCCGACTAGCGGGAGCTGTCGGCACAGATACGCAGTATTTT. Amino acids: CASSPPRLAGAVGTDTQYF.

This clonotype was seen a few times. The chain joins TRBV27 to TRBJ1-1, with 9 bases fitting TRBD1. The germline V gene has CDR1 MNHEY and CDR2 SMNVEV (reference sequence). The CDR3 spans 14 residues. The V gene end was trimmed by 5 bases and the J gene end by 6 bases; junction bases not matched to a gene: 7. CDR3 region: CASSVQGAGAEAFF. In nucleotides, the CDR3 is TGTGCCAGCAGTGTACAGGGGGCGGGAGCTGAAGCTTTCTTT.

Only a few counts were recorded for this clonotype. This sequence joins TRBV4-2 and TRBJ2-1; possibly TRBD2 for D (6 bases). Germline-derived CDR1 and CDR2 are LGHNA and YNFKEQ. This CDR3 has 19 residues. Trimming stripped 1 base from V and 0 bases from J, with 19 bases between. CDR3 amino acids: CASSQVGGGSTSSYNEQFF. For the CDR3, the DNA is TGTGCCAGCAGCCAAGTCGGGGGAGGTAGTACTAGCTCCTACAATGAGCAGTTCTTC.

The sample holds many counts of this clonotype. The junction departs from germline at one end; a sequencing error may be responsible. CDR3 amino acids: CSASTGAGDTQYF. The CDR3 nucleotides are TGCAGCGCTAGTACGGGGGCAGGAGATACGCAGTATTTT. V usage is TRBV20-1 and J usage is TRBJ2-3, with D perhaps matching TRBD1 or TRBD2 (6 bases each). The CDR3 contains 13 residues. The V gene's germline CDR1 is DFQATT and CDR2 SNEGSKA (reference sequence).

This clonotype was found a few times. The chain employs TRBV25-1 and TRBJ1-3, with D unresolved. This CDR3 has 16 residues. CDR1 and CDR2 (germline): MGHDK, SYGVNS. V was shortened by 3 bases and J by 0 bases, with 12 bases between the two germline ends. Here the CDR3 reads CASSDGGLGSGNTIYF. CDR3 nucleotide sequence: TGTGCCAGCAGTGACGGAGGGCTCGGCTCTGGAAACACCATATATTTT.

DNA for the CDR3: TGTGCCAGCAGTCTCGACAGGGGACGTGGAACTGAAGCTTTCTTT. This sequence encodes CASSLDRGRGTEAFF. The chain has TRBV6-5 and TRBJ1-1; 8 nucleotides match TRBD1. The CDR3 length is 15 residues. Germline V CDR1 and CDR2: MNHEY, SVGAGI. Unmatched junction bases numbered 10, after V lost 5 bases and J lost 5 bases.

This clonotype was seen ten or more times. The chain combines TRBV27 with TRBJ1-2; D uncertain. Per germline, CDR1 MNHEY and CDR2 SMNVEV (reference sequence). V gave up 3 bases and J gave up 4 bases, with 9 bases separating them. The CDR3 sequence is 13 residues long. CDR3 nucleotides: TGTGCCAGCAGTTTGGGTGGTGGCTATGGCTACACCTTC. Its protein product is CASSLGGGYGYTF.

The rearrangement uses TRBV11-2 and TRBJ2-7; D possibly matches TRBD1 or TRBD2 (6 bases each). Germline V lookup: CDR1 SGHAT, CDR2 FQNNGV. Trimming removed 5 bases from V and 3 bases from J, with 17 bases in between. The length of the CDR3 is 15 residues. The CDR3 nucleotides read TGTGCCAGCAGCCCCGGGACAAGGGGAGGCTACGAGCAGTACTTC. Translated, it gives CASSPGTRGGYEQYF.